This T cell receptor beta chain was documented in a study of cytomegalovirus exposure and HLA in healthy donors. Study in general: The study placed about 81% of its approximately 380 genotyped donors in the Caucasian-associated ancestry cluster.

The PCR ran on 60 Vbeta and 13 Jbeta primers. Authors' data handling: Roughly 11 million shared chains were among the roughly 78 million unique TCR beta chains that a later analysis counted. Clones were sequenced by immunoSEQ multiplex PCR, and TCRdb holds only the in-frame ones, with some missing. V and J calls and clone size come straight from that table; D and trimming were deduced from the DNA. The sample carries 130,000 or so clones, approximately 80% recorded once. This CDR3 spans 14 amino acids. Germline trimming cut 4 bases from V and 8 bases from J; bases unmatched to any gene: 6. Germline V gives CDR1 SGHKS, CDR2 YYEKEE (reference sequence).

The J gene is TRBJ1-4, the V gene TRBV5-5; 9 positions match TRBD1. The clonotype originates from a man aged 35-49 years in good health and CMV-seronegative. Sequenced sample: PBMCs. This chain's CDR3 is CASSPDRGREKLFF. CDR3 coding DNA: TGTGCCAGCAGCCCGGACAGGGGTAGGGAAAAACTGTTTTTT.